This TCR beta chain was identified in a study of human thymus T cells. Produced via immunoSEQ multiplex PCR; TCRdb's table is partial and in-frame only. The sample yields roughly 130,000 clones, 90% to 95% seen once. Thymic tissue was derived from resections collected during corrective heart surgery. Corrective surgery for congenital heart defects was being performed on the healthy Finnish infants who served as donors. The study, taken as a whole, reports: Related research described strongly overlapping thymic repertoires in unrelated people. Apparent skewing of V and J gene usage characterized both thymic and blood repertoires.

The count of this clone is one. No antigen is known for it. The germline V gene encodes CDR1 MNHEY and CDR2 SMNVEV (reference sequence). The CDR3 covers 18 residues. The V gene end was trimmed by 4 bases and the J gene end by 0 bases; junction bases not matched to a gene: 10. The V call is TRBV27, the J call TRBJ2-3, with 10 positions matching TRBD1. Sequencing used thymus tissue. This receptor was taken from a boy in the first two years of life with a congenital heart defect but otherwise immunologically healthy. The CDR3 DNA follows: TGTGCCAGCAGTTGCAGGACAGGGGGAATACCTAGCACAGATACGCAGTATTTT. Translation gives CASSCRTGGIPSTDTQYF.